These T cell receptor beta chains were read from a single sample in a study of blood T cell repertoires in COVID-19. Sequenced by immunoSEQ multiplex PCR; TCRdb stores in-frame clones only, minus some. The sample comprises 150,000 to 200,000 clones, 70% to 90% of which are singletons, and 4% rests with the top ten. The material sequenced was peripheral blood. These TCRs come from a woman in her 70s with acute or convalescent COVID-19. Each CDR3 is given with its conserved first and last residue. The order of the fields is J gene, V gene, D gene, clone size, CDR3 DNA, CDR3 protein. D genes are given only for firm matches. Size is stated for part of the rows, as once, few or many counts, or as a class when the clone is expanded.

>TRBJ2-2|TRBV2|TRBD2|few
TGTGCCAGCAGAAAGCGGGAGATCGGGGAGCTGTTTTTT
CASRKREIGELFF
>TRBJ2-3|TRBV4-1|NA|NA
TGCGCCAGCAGCCAGTCCCAGGGCAGCGCTAGCACAGATACGCAGTATTTT
CASSQSQGSASTDTQYF
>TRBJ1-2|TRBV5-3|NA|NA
TGTGCCAGGCCGGGAGTCGCTAACTATGGCTACACCTTC
CARPGVANYGYTF
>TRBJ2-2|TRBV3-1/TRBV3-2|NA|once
TGTGCCAGCAGCCAAGGTCGCGCGGCCGGGGAGCTGTTTTTT
CASSQGRAAGELFF
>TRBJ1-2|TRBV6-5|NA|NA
TGTGCCAGGACCGTAGGAGCTGGGTCTAACTATGGCTACACCTTC
CARTVGAGSNYGYTF
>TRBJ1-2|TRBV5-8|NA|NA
TGTGCCAGCAGCTTGACGGAGATACCATATGGCTACACCTTC
CASSLTEIPYGYTF
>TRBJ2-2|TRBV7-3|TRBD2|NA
TGTGCCAGCAGGACTGCAGCGGGAGTGGACACCGGGGAGCTGTTTTTT
CASRTAAGVDTGELFF
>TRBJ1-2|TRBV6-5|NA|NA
TGTGCCAGCACCACGGGCTATGGCTACACCTTC
CASTTGYGYTF
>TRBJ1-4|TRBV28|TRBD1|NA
TGTGCCAGCAGTTTGTCCGGACAGGGCACTAATGAAAAACTGTTTTTT
CASSLSGQGTNEKLFF
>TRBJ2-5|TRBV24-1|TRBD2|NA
TGTGCCACCAGTGATCCTCGGGGGGGCGGTGCGCACCAAGAGACCCAGTACTTC
CATSDPRGGGAHQETQYF
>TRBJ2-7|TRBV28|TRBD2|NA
TGTGCCAGCAGTGACGGGCGCGGGAGGGATCCCCACGAGCAGTACTTC
CASSDGRGRDPHEQYF
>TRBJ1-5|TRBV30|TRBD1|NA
TGTGCCTGGGACAGGGGGAAGAATCAGCCCCAGCATTTT
CAWDRGKNQPQHF
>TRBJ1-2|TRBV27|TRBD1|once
TGTGCCAGCAAGGGCCCGGGACAGGGGGCAAGGGGCTACACCTTC
CASKGPGQGARGYTF
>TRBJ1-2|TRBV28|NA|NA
TGTGCCATCAAGACGGGACTCCTAGCTAACTATGGCTACACCTTC
CAIKTGLLANYGYTF
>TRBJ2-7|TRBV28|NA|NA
TGTGCCAGCAGTCTGGACTTATCCTACGAGCAGTACTTC
CASSLDLSYEQYF
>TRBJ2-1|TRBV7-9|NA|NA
TGTGCCAGCAGCTTGGGCCTAGCGCTTGGCAATGAGCAGTTCTTC
CASSLGLALGNEQFF
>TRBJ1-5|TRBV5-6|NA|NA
TGTGCCAGCAGCCTATCAGGGATTAGCAATCAGCCCCAGCATTTT
CASSLSGISNQPQHF
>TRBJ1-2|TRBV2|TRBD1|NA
TGTGCCAGCAGCTCCAGACAGGGGAGCTATGGCTACACCTTC
CASSSRQGSYGYTF
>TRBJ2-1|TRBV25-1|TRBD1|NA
TGTGCCAGCAGTGAGTCGGGACAGTACAATGAGCAGTTCTTC
CASSESGQYNEQFF
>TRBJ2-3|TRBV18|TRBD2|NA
TGTGCCAGCTCACGGACTAGCGGGAGTTCAGATACGCAGTATTTT
CASSRTSGSSDTQYF
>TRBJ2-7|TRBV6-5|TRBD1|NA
TGTGCCAGCAGTCGGACAGGGGGTTCGTACGAGCAGTACTTC
CASSRTGGSYEQYF
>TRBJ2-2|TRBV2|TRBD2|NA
TGTGCCAGCAGTGCGGGCAGCGGGGCTCTCCCCGGGGAGCTGTTTTTT
CASSAGSGALPGELFF
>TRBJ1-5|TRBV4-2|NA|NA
TGTGCCAGCAGCCAAGACCCACAGGGACACCAGCCCCAGCATTTT
CASSQDPQGHQPQHF
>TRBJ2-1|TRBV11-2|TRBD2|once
TGTGCCAGCAGCTTTGGACTAGCGGGGTTTGATGAGCAGTTCTTC
CASSFGLAGFDEQFF
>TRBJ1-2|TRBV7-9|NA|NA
TGTGCCAGCAGCCGGACCGGGAACGAACATGGCTACACCTTC
CASSRTGNEHGYTF
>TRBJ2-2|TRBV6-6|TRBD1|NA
TGTGCCAGCACAACAGGGGCGAACACCGGGGAGCTGTTTTTT
CASTTGANTGELFF
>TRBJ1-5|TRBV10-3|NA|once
TGTGCCATCGGGGCACTTAATCAGCCCCAGCATTTT
CAIGALNQPQHF
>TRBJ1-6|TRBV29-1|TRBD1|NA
TGCAGCGTGAGAGTGACAGGGGTTGATTCACCCCTCCACTTT
CSVRVTGVDSPLHF
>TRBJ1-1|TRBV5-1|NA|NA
TGCGCCAGCAGCCCACGTGGAGGGCTGAACACTGAAGCTTTCTTT
CASSPRGGLNTEAFF
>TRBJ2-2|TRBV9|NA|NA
TGTGCCAGCAGCGTAGACTCGAACACCGGGGAGCTGTTTTTT
CASSVDSNTGELFF
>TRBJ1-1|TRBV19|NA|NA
TGTGCCAGTACACAGGGAAACACTGAAGCTTTCTTT
CASTQGNTEAFF
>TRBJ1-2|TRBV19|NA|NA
TGTGCCAGTAAGGTCCAAGAATACAGATACTATGGCTACACCTTC
CASKVQEYRYYGYTF
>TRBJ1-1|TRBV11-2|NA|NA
TGTGCCAGCAGCTTAAATAAGGGGCTGGCTGAAGCTTTCTTT
CASSLNKGLAEAFF
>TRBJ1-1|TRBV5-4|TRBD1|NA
TGTGCCAGCAGCTTGGATAGTACAGGGGCCCTAAGCGCTGAAGCTTTCTTT
CASSLDSTGALSAEAFF
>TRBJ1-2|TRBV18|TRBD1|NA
TGTGCCAGCTCACCGGGACTACAGGGGGCAACTGGCTACACCTTC
CASSPGLQGATGYTF
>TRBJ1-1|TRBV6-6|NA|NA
TGTGCCAGCAGTTACCGGGGAGAAGCTTTCTTT
CASSYRGEAFF
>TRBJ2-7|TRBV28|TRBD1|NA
TGTGCCACCAACACAGGGGGCTTGGCGCAGTACTTC
CATNTGGLAQYF
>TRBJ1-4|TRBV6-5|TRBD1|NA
TGTGCCAGCGCGCGAGGGGGGACAGGGAGTGAAAAACTGTTTTTT
CASARGGTGSEKLFF
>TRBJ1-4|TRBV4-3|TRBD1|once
TGCGCCAGCAGCCAAGCGACAGGGGGTCAGGGGGGAAAACTGTTTTTT
CASSQATGGQGGKLFF
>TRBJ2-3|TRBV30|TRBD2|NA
TGTGCCTGTAGCGGGGGGCAACAAGATACGCAGTATTTT
CACSGGQQDTQYF